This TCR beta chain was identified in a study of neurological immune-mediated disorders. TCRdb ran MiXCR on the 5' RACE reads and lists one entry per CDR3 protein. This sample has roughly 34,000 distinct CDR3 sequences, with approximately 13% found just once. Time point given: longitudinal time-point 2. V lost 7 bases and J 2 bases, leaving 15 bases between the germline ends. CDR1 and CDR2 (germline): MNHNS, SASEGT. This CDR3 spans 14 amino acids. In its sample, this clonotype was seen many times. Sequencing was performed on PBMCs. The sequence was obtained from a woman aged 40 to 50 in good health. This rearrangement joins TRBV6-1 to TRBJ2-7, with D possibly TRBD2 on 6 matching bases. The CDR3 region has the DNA TGTGCCAGCACCGAAGCTAGCGCTACCTACGAGCAGTACTTC. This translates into CASTEASATYEQYF.